The 20 T cell receptor beta chains given below trace back to one sample, sequenced in a study of low-dose radiotherapy and immunotherapy resistance in tumors. TCRs underwent about 20 PCR cycles of amplification with a constant-region primer and V-primer adapter. TCRdb reprocessed the reads via MiXCR and lists one record per CDR3 protein. The table records some 52,000 distinct CDR3 sequences, around 33% of them present only once. Specified time point: after trial treatment. The treatment denotes: LDRT plus nivolumab, ipilimumab, low-dose cyclophosphamide and aspirin (RACIN trial). Sequenced here: PBMCs, sampled after low-dose radiotherapy plus immunotherapy. The receptors here all came from a male donor with rectosigmoid adenocarcinoma.

In the case of this clonotype: It is unclear where the CDR3 begins or ends on the DNA, so no DNA is shown, and the CDR3 is as TCRdb lists it. The V gene is TRBV6-2 or TRBV6-3, the J gene TRBJ2-2; the table's TRBD2 call for D was not verified on the DNA. Counting both end residues, the CDR3 totals 23 amino acids. Per the germline V gene, CDR1 is MNHEY and CDR2 is SVGEGT. The CDR3 sequence: CASSSTQGGDEQYFGPGTGELFF.

There are many counts of this clonotype. The chain uses TRBV29-1 and TRBJ2-2; tentatively, D is TRBD1 (6 bases). The V end was cut by 6 bases, the J end by 4 bases, with 18 bases between. The CDR3 extends over 15 amino acids. Germline V gene sequence: CDR1 SQVTM, CDR2 ANQGSEA. The CDR3, as DNA: TGCAGCGTGACAACGGGGCCCAGGGGCACCGGGGAGCTGTTTTTT. Translation gives CSVTTGPRGTGELFF.

The rearrangement uses TRBV28 and TRBJ2-3, with TRBD1 matching 9 bases. The CDR3 has 14 residues. J was trimmed by 2 bases and V by 5 bases; bases with no gene match: 2. Germline V CDR1 and CDR2: MDHEN, SYDVKM. CDR3 in amino acids: CASSGQGPTDTQYF. DNA for the CDR3: TGTGCCAGCAGTGGACAGGGGCCCACAGATACGCAGTATTTT. Full variable domain (outside the CDR3, taken from reference TRBV28 and TRBJ2-3): DVKVTQSSRYLVKRTGEKVFLECVQDMDHENMFWYRQDPGLGLRLIYFSYDVKMKEKGDIPEGYSVSREKKERFSLILESASTNQTSMYLCASSGQGPTDTQYFGPGTRLTVL.

As to this clonotype: The junction shows a germline mismatch at one end, possibly a read error. This sequence joins TRBV4-3 and TRBJ1-2; TRBD1 matches 7 bases. CDR3 length equals 14 residues. The germline CDR1 and CDR2 sequences are LGHNA and YSLEER. The CDR3 reads CAISQLTGDQGYTF. The DNA of the CDR3 is TGCGCCATCAGCCAACTTACAGGGGACCAAGGCTACACCTTC.

This chain uses TRBV6-2 or TRBV6-3 with TRBJ1-1; 10 bases line up with TRBD1. This CDR3 has 17 amino acids. V dropped 0 bases and J dropped 6; count of bases not matched to a gene: 10. The germline CDR1 and CDR2 sequences are MNHEY and SVGEGT. In DNA form, the CDR3 reads TGTGCCAGCAGTTACTCCTCGGACAGGGGGGGAAGTGCTGAAGCTTTCTTT. Translated: CASSYSSDRGGSAEAFF.

This clonotype was seen many times. The chain recombines TRBV20-1 with TRBJ2-7, with no clear D. Germline CDR1 DFQATT, CDR2 SNEGSKA (reference sequence). Trimming pared 6 bases from V and 7 bases from J, leaving 13 bases between. The CDR3 contains 11 residues. DNA of the CDR3: TGCAGTGCCCCACATAGGGAAGAGCAGTACTTC. Protein: CSAPHREEQYF.

The V and J genes are TRBV7-2 and TRBJ2-3; D uncertain. The CDR3 length is 15 residues. Trimming stripped 7 bases from V and 2 bases from J, with 16 bases between. CDR1 SGHTA and CDR2 FQGNSA come from the germline V gene. This CDR3 is CASIWGGIITDTQYF. CDR3 nucleotides: TGTGCCAGCATCTGGGGTGGGATAATCACAGATACGCAGTATTTT.

This clonotype was counted many times. V usage is TRBV29-1 and J usage is TRBJ2-3; a weak D match, TRBD1 (6 bases). The CDR3 spans 13 residues. V shed 5 bases and J shed 0 bases, with 9 bases lying between them. The germline CDR1 and CDR2 sequences are SQVTM and ANQGSEA. Here the CDR3 DNA reads TGCAGCGTTTCAGGGGCAAGCACAGATACGCAGTATTTT. Translated: CSVSGASTDTQYF.

With respect to this clonotype: This likely stems from a read error, as it lies one base from a far larger clone. The J gene is TRBJ2-1, the V gene TRBV13; D gene uncertain. Trimming shortened V by 8 bases and J by 10 bases, and 18 bases separated the two germline ends. The CDR3 consists of 13 residues. CDR1 and CDR2 from the germline V gene are PRHDT and FYEKMQ (reference sequence). The CDR3 nucleotides read TGTGCCAGCGAGGTCACCGGGCTTGGCGAGCAGTTCTTC. It specifies CASEVTGLGEQFF.

Many counts were recorded for this clonotype. The J gene is TRBJ2-7, the V gene TRBV7-2; D gene unclear. Trimming removed 5 bases from V and 2 bases from J, with 10 bases in between. Per the germline V gene, CDR1 is SGHTA and CDR2 is FQGNSA. The CDR3 is made up of 13 amino acids. Written as DNA, the CDR3 is TGTGCCAGCAGCCCCGGTTGGCCCTACGAGCAGTACTTC. It specifies CASSPGWPYEQYF.

V usage is TRBV19 and J usage is TRBJ2-5; possible D gene TRBD2, 6 bases. Germline CDR1 and CDR2: LNHDA and SQIVND (reference sequence). This CDR3 is 14 amino acids long. V was pared by 5 bases and J by 3 bases, with 13 bases between. In DNA, the CDR3 is TGTGCCAGTAGTCCCACAGGCGGGAAAGAGACCCAGTACTTC. This sequence encodes CASSPTGGKETQYF. Complete variable domain (other parts from reference TRBV19 and TRBJ2-5): DGGITQSPKYLFRKEGQNVTLSCEQNLNHDAMYWYRQDPGQGLRLIYYSQIVNDFQKGDIAEGYSVSREKKESFPLTVTSAQKNPTAFYLCASSPTGGKETQYFGPGTRLLVL.

The chain employs TRBV28 and TRBJ2-1; 9 bases are shared with TRBD2. Germline CDR1 reads MDHEN; CDR2 reads SYDVKM. This CDR3 region has 18 residues. Losses at the gene ends were 7 bases for V and 4 bases for J; bases not matched to a gene: 17. The CDR3 region is CASTPRAGLLAGYNEQFF. The CDR3 nucleotides are TGTGCCAGCACCCCTCGGGCCGGACTACTAGCGGGTTACAATGAGCAGTTCTTC.

With regard to this clonotype: A far larger clone is one base from this, pointing to a likely read error. The chain recombines TRBV6-8 with TRBJ2-1; TRBD2 is a possible D gene (5 bases). From germline, CDR1 is MNHGY and CDR2 SAAAGT. The length of the CDR3 is 12 residues. The V and J ends lost 4 bases and 10 bases respectively, with 11 bases between them. The CDR3 sequence: CASSSTTYEQFF. The CDR3, as DNA: TGTGCCAGCAGTTCGACTACCTACGAGCAGTTCTTC.

Ten or more counts support this clonotype. The V and J genes are TRBV5-8 and TRBJ1-1; D is perhaps TRBD1 (5 bases). CDR3 size: 14 residues. CDR1 is SGHTS and CDR2 is YDEGEE in the germline V gene. Trimming cost V 4 bases and J 0 bases, with 10 bases left between them. CDR3: CASSRTLMNTEAFF. CDR3 in DNA: TGTGCCAGCAGCAGGACACTTATGAACACTGAAGCTTTCTTT.

This chain uses TRBV6-8 with TRBJ2-3; D is uncertain. The CDR3 length is 14 residues. V was shortened by 6 bases and J by 1 base, with 11 bases between the two germline ends. Germline V gives CDR1 MNHGY, CDR2 SAAAGT. The CDR3 reads CASRSAPGTDTQYF. CDR3 DNA: TGTGCCAGCAGATCGGCCCCCGGCACAGATACGCAGTATTTT.

This clonotype has just one count. The chain combines TRBV6-1 with TRBJ2-1; weak D call: TRBD1 (5 bases). With 7 bases removed from V and 3 bases from J, the gap between germline ends came to 13 bases. Germline V gives CDR1 MNHNS, CDR2 SASEGT. CDR3 length equals 14 residues. In DNA, the CDR3 is TGTGCCAGCACCCCCGACAGACTCTACAATGAGCAGTTCTTC. Protein sequence: CASTPDRLYNEQFF.

This rearrangement joins TRBV4-1 to TRBJ2-1; D remains unclear. Deletions cut 1 base from V and 12 bases from J, with 13 bases between. The CDR3 runs to 13 residues. Per the germline V gene, CDR1 is MGHRA and CDR2 is YSYEKL. The CDR3 protein is CASSQVAEGGQFF. In DNA form, the CDR3 reads TGCGCCAGCAGCCAAGTGGCCGAAGGTGGGCAGTTCTTC.

The chain recombines TRBV15 with TRBJ2-7; D might be TRBD2 (6 bases). The CDR3 extends over 14 amino acids. In germline, CDR1 is LNHNV, CDR2 YYDKDF (reference sequence). V was clipped by 0 bases and J by 3 bases, with 9 bases between them. The CDR3 reads CATSRDRGGYEQYF. In DNA, the CDR3 is TGTGCCACCAGCAGAGATCGGGGAGGCTACGAGCAGTACTTC.

This clonotype was counted many times. The chain has TRBV6-2 or TRBV6-3 and TRBJ2-2; D perhaps matches TRBD2 (5 bases). Trimming shortened V by 6 bases and J by 3 bases, and 8 bases separated the two germline ends. The germline V gene has CDR1 MNHEY and CDR2 SVGEGT. The CDR3 has 13 amino acids. CDR3 sequence: CASSPGYTGELFF. In DNA form, the CDR3 reads TGTGCCAGCAGCCCGGGATACACCGGGGAGCTGTTTTTT.

This clonotype was counted at least ten times. The V call is TRBV13, the J call TRBJ1-1; 8 positions agree with TRBD1. V trimming: 4 bases; J trimming: 1 base; junction bases outside the gene matches: 2. Germline V lookup: CDR1 PRHDT, CDR2 FYEKMQ (reference sequence). There are 14 residues in the CDR3. The CDR3 DNA reads TGTGCCAGCAGCTCAGACAGGGGGAACACTGAAGCTTTCTTT. Protein product: CASSSDRGNTEAFF.